This T cell receptor beta chain is from a study of OX40 agonist ivuxolimab in advanced cancers. Study context: The mean age was around 56 years, ranging from 23 to 79, with approximately 85% of participants male.

Sequencing was performed with immunoSEQ multiplex PCR; in TCRdb, only in-frame clones are kept and a portion is missing. The sample records 15,000 to 20,000 clones, 75% to 90% being singletons. Trimming removed 2 bases at V and 4 bases at J, with 12 bases between. The CDR3 has 14 amino acids. Germline V lookup: CDR1 MDHEN, CDR2 SYDVKM. The receptor comes from an adult with an advanced solid tumor such as melanoma, head and neck, liver or kidney cancer. The chain employs TRBV28 and TRBJ2-7, with a tentative D call TRBD2 (5 bases). The source was CD4+ or CD8+ T cells sorted from blood, collected in a trial of the OX40 agonist ivuxolimab. CDR3 amino acids: CASSLGLRKYEQYF. The CDR3 nucleotides read TGTGCCAGCAGTTTAGGACTCCGTAAATACGAGCAGTACTTC.